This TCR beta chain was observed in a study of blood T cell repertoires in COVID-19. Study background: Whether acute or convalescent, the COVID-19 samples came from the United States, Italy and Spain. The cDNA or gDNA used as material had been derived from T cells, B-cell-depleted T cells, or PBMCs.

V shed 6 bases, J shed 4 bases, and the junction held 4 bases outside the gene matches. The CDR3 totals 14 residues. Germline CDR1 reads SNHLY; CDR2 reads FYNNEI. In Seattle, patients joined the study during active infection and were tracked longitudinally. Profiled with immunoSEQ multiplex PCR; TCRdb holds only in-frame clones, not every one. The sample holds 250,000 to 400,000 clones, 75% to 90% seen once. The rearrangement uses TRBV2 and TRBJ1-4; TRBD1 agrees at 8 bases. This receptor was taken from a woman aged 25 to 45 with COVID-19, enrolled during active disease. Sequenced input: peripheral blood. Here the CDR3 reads CASRGTGNNEKLFF. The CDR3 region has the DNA TGTGCCAGCAGGGGGACAGGAAATAATGAAAAACTGTTTTTT. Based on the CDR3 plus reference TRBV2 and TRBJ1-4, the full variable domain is EPEVTQTPSHQVTQMGQEVILRCVPISNHLYFYWYRQILGQKVEFLVSFYNNEISEKSEIFDDQFSVERPDGSNFTLKIRSTKLEDSAMYFCASRGTGNNEKLFFGSGTQLSVL.